This entry is about one T cell receptor (beta chain). This entry belongs to a study of blood T cell repertoires in COVID-19. The J segment lost 9 bases and the V segment lost 5 bases, leaving 10 bases of the junction unmatched. Per the germline V gene, CDR1 is MNHEY and CDR2 is SVGAGI. This CDR3 spans 14 amino acids. Sequenced by immunoSEQ multiplex PCR; TCRdb stores in-frame clones only, minus some. The table includes around 200,000 clones, approximately 85% detected once. The chain links TRBV6-5 to TRBJ1-5; TRBD1 matches 7 bases. Sequenced input: peripheral blood. The receptor was isolated from a woman of 80 years or more with acute or convalescent COVID-19. The CDR3 bases are TGTGCCAGCAGTACCCAGGACAGGTACGGGCCCCAGCATTTT. Encoded protein: CASSTQDRYGPQHF.